This T cell receptor delta chain was profiled in a study of gamma-delta chains in newborns, infants, children. Overall study context: Microbial exposure reportedly drives polyclonal innate γδ T cell expansion after birth.

In regard to this clone: An end of the junction does not agree with germline; a read error may underlie this.

TCRdb ran CATT on the reads. The sample has 1,500 to 2,000 delta-chain clones; more than 35% are singletons. Germline V gene lookup returns CDR1 GEAIGNYY and CDR2 EKD. This CDR3 is 16 amino acids long. Specimen: blood. The genes are TRDV2 and TRDJ1; no firm D call. The sequence was collected from a child who had a fever. The chain's CDR3 is CACESLLTAGADKPIF. The CDR3 coding sequence is TGTGCCTGTGAGAGCCTCCTGACAGCTGGCGCCGATAAACCCATCTTT.